This entry concerns a single T cell receptor beta chain. Its antigen is unidentified. Being one base from a much bigger clone, this may be a read error. The authors obtained PBMCs from about 9.5 ml of fresh peripheral blood. This record belongs to a study of T cells in Graves' hyperthyroidism and ophthalmopathy. Study-wide background: Peripheral blood collection took place at initial diagnosis, before any treatment. Findings of the study overall: Ophthalmopathy onset followed model prediction by a median roughly 6.5 months. Blood also contained most expanded thyroid clonotypes above 0.001.

V was trimmed by 7 bases and J by 0 bases, leaving 16 bases between them. The CDR3 has 14 residues. Germline V lookup: CDR1 SQVTM, CDR2 ANQGSEA. TCR beta CDR3 regions were amplified from RNA transcripts. Primed by the HTBI set, a first-round RT-PCR was run on the TCR CDR3. TCRdb passed the multiplex PCR reads through MiXCR, listing each CDR3 protein once. The data contain about 840,000 distinct CDR3 sequences, about two fifths of them singletons. This chain connects TRBV29-1 to TRBJ2-7; D perhaps matches TRBD2 (6 bases). The sequenced material came from blood. This receptor was taken from a man younger than 30 with Graves' hyperthyroidism. CDR3 amino acids: CSAAFGGGSYEQYF. The CDR3 DNA reads as TGCAGCGCTGCCTTCGGGGGAGGCTCCTACGAGCAGTACTTC.